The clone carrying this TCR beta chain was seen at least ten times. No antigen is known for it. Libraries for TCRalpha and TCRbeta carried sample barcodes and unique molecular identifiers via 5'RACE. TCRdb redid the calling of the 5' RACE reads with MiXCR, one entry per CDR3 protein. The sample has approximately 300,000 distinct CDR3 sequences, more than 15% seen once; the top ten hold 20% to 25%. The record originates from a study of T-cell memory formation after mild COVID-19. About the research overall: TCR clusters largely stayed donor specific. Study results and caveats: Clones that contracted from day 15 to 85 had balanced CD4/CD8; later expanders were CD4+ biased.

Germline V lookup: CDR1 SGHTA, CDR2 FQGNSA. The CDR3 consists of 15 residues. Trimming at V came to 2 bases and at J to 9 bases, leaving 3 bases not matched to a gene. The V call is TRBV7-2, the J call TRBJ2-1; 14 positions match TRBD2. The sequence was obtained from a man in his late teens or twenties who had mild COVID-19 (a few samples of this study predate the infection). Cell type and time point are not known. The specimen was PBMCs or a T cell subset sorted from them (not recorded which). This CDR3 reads CASSLRLAGGSEQFF. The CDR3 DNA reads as TGTGCCAGCAGCTTAAGACTAGCGGGGGGGAGTGAGCAGTTCTTC.